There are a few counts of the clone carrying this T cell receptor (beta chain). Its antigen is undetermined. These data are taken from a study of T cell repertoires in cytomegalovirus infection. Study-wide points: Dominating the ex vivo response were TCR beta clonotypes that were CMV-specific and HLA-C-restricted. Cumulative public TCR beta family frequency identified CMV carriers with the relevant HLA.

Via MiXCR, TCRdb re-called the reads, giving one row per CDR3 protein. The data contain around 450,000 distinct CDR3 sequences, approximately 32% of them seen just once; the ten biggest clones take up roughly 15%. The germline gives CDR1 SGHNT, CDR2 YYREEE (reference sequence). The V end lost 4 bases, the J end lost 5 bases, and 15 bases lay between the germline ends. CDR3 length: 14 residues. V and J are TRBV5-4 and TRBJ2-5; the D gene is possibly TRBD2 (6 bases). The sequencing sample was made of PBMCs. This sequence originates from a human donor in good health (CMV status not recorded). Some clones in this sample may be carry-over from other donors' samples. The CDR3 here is CASSLGGAVETQYF. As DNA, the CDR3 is TGTGCCAGCAGCCTCGGCGGGGCGGTGGAGACCCAGTACTTC.